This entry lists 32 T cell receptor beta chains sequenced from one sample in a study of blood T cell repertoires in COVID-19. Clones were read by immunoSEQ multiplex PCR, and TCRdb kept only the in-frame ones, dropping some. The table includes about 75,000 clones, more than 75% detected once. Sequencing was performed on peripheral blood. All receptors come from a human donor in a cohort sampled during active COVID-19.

CDR3 nucleotide sequence: TGTGCCAGCAGGCTGGACGGGAGGTCCTACGAGCAGTACTTC. Its protein product is CASRLDGRSYEQYF. The chain couples TRBV6-5 to TRBJ2-7, with 7 bases aligning to TRBD2. Trimming took 6 bases from V and 1 from J; bases not matched to a gene: 6. Germline CDR1 is MNHEY and CDR2 is SVGAGI. This CDR3 has 14 amino acids.

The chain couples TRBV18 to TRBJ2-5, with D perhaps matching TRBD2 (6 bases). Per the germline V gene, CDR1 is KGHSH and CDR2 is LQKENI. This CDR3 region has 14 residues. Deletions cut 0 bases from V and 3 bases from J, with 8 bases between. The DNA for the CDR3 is TGTGCCAGCTCACCACCGACTAGTAAAGAGACCCAGTACTTC. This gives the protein CASSPPTSKETQYF.

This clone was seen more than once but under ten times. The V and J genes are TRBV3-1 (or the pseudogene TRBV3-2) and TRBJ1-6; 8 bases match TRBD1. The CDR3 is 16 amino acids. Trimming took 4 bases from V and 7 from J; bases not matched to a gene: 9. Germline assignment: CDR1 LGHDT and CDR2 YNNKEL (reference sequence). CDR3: CASSLRQGIQNSPLHF. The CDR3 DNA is TGTGCCAGCAGCCTACGACAGGGGATTCAGAATTCACCCCTCCACTTT.

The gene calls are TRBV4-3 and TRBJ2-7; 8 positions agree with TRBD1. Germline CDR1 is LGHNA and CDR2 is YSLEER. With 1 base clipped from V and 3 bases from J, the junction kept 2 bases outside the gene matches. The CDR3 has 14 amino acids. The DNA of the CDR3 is TGCGCCAGCAGCCAAGGGACAGGGAACTACGAGCAGTACTTC. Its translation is CASSQGTGNYEQYF.

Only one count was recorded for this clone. The CDR3 spells CAWSGPGGPSNQPQHF. The CDR3 DNA sequence: TGTGCCTGGAGTGGGCCCGGGGGGCCGAGCAATCAGCCCCAGCATTTT. This chain links TRBV30 with TRBJ1-5; D may be TRBD1 (6 bases). Trimming took off 1 base at V and 1 base at J, with 14 bases between the two ends. There are 16 residues in the CDR3. Germline CDR1 reads GTSNPN; CDR2 reads SVGIG (reference sequence). Variable domain in full (rest from reference TRBV30 and TRBJ1-5): SQTIHQWPATLVQPVGSPLSLECTVEGTSNPNLYWYRQAAGRGLQLLFYSVGIGQISSEVPQNLSASRPQDRQFILSSKKLLLSDSGFYLCAWSGPGGPSNQPQHFGDGTRLSIL.

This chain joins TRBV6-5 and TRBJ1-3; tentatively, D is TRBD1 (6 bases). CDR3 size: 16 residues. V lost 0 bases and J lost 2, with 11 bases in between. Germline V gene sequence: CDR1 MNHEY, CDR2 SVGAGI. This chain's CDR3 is CASSYSTGSAGNTIYF. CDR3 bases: TGTGCCAGCAGTTACTCGACAGGTTCGGCTGGAAACACCATATATTTT.

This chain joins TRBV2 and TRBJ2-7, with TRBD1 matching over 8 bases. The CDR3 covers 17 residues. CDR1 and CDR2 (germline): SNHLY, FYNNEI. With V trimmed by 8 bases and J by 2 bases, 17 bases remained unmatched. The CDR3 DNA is TGTGCCAGCGAGCCATCTGTCGGGACAGGCACACCCTACGAGCAGTACTTC. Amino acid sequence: CASEPSVGTGTPYEQYF.

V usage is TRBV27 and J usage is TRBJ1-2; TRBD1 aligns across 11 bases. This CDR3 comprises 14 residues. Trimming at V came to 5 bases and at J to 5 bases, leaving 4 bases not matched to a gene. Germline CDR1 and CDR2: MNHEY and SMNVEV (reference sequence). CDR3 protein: CASSRDRGSYGYTF. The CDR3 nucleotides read TGTGCCAGCAGTAGGGACAGGGGGTCATATGGCTACACCTTC.

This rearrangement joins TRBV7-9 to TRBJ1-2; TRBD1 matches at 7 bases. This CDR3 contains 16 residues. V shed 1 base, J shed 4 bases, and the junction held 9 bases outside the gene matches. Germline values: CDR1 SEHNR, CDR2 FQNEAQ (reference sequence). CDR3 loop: CASSLEEGQLFYGYTF. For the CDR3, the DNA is TGTGCCAGCAGCTTAGAAGAGGGACAGCTTTTCTATGGCTACACCTTC.

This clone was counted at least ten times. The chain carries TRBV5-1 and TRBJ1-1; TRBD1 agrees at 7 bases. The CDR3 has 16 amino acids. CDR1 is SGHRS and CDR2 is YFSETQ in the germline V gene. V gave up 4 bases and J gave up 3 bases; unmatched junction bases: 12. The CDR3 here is CASSTSFRGLDTEAFF. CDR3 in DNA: TGCGCCAGCAGCACCTCGTTCAGGGGGTTGGACACTGAAGCTTTCTTT.

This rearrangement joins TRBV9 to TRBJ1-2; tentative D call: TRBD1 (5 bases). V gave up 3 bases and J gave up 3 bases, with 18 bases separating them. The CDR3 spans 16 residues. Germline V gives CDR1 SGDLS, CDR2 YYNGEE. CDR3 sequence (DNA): TGTGCCAGCAGCGCACCCGGGACCCCGGGGGACTATGGCTACACCTTC. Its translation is CASSAPGTPGDYGYTF.

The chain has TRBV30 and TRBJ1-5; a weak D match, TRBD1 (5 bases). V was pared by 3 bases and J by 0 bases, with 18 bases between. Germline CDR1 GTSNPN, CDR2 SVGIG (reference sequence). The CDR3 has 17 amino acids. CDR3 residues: CAWSPTGGSYSNQPQHF. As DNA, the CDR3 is TGTGCCTGGAGCCCCACGGGGGGGAGTTATAGCAATCAGCCCCAGCATTTT.

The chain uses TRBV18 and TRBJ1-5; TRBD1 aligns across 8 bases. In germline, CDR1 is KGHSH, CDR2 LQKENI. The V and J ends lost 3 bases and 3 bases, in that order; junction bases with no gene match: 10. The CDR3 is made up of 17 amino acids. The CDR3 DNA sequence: TGTGCCAGCTCACCGCAGCCCTTGACAGGGGTCAATCAGCCCCAGCATTTT. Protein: CASSPQPLTGVNQPQHF.

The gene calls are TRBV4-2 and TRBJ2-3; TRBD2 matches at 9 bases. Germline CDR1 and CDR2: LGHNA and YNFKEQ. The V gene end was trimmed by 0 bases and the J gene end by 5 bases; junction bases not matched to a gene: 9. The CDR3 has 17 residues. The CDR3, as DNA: TGTGCCAGCAGCCAAGATTTGGCTAGCGGGATACGAGATACGCAGTATTTT. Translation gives CASSQDLASGIRDTQYF.

As DNA, the CDR3 is TGTGCCAGCAGCTTGGGAACAGGGCAAGTTAGCTATGGCTACACCTTC. Translating it yields CASSLGTGQVSYGYTF. The gene calls are TRBV5-6 and TRBJ1-2, with D possibly TRBD1 on 6 matching bases. The V gene lost 0 bases and the J gene lost 4 bases, with 16 bases spanning the gap. The CDR3 totals 16 residues. Germline-derived CDR1 and CDR2 are SGHDT and YYEEEE.

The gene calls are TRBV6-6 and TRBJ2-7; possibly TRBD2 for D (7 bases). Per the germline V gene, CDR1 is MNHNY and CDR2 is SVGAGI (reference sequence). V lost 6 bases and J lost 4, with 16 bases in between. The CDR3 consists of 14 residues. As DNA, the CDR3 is TGTGCCAGCAGGCAGGCGGGGGCTAGGTACGAGCAGTACTTC. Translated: CASRQAGARYEQYF.

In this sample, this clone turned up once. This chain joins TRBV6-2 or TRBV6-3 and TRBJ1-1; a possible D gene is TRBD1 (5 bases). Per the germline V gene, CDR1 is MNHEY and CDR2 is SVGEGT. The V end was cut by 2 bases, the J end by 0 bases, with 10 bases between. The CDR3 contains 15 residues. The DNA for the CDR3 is TGTGCCAGCAGTTACGGTTGGGGCATGAACACTGAAGCTTTCTTT. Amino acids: CASSYGWGMNTEAFF.

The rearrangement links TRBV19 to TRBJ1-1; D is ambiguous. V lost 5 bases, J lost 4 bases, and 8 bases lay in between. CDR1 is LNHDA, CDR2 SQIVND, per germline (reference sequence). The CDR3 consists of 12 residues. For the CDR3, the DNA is TGTGCCAGTAGTGAGGGCGGCACTGAAGCTTTCTTT. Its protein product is CASSEGGTEAFF.

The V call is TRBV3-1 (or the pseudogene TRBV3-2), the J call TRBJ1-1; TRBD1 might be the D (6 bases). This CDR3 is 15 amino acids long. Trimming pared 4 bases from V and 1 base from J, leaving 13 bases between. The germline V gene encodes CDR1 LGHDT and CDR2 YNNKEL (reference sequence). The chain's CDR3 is CASSPRGRWNTEAFF. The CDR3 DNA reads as TGTGCCAGCAGCCCCAGGGGACGGTGGAACACTGAAGCTTTCTTT.

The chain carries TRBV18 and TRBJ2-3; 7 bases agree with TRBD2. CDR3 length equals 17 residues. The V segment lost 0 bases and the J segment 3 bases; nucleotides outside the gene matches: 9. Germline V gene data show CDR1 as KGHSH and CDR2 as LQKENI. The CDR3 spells CASSPPTSVRSTDTQYF. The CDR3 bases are TGTGCCAGCTCACCACCCACTAGCGTAAGGAGTACAGATACGCAGTATTTT.

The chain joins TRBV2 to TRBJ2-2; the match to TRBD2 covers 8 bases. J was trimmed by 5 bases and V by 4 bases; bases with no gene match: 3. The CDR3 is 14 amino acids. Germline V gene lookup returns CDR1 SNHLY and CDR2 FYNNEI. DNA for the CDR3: TGTGCCAGCAGTGGACTAGCGTGGACCGGGGAGCTGTTTTTT. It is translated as CASSGLAWTGELFF.

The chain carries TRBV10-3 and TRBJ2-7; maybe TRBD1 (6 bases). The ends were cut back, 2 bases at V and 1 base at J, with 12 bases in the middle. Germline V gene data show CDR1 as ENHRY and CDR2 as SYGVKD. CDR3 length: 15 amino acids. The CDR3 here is CAISEGGRGSYEQYF. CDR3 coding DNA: TGTGCCATCAGTGAGGGTGGCAGGGGATCCTACGAGCAGTACTTC.

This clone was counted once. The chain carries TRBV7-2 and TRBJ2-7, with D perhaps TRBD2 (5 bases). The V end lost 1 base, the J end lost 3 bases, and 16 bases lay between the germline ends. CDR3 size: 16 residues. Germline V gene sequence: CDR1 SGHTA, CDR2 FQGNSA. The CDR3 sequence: CASSLGGAVRNYEQYF. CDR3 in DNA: TGTGCCAGCAGCTTAGGGGGAGCGGTGAGGAACTACGAGCAGTACTTC.

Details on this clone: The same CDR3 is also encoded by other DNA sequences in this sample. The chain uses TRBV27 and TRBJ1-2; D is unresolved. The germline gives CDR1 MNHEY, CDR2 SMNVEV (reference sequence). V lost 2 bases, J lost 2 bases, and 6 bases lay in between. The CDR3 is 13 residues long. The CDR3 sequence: CASSLRENYGYTF. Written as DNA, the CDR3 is TGTGCCAGCAGTTTACGGGAGAACTATGGCTACACCTTC.

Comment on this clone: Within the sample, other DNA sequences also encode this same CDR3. Written as DNA, the CDR3 is TGTGCCAGCAGCCTCCGGGGAAGCTCTGGAAACACCATATATTTT. Amino acid sequence: CASSLRGSSGNTIYF. The chain employs TRBV9 and TRBJ1-3; D unresolved. Germline CDR1 SGDLS, CDR2 YYNGEE. V lost 4 bases and J 0 bases, leaving 11 bases between the germline ends. This CDR3 has 15 residues.

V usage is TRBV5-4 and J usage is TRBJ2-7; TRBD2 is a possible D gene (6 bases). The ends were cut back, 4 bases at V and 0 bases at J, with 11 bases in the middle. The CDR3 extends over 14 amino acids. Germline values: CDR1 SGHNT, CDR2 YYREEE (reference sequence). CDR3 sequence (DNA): TGTGCCAGCAGCCGGGACTGGGGCTCCTACGAGCAGTACTTC. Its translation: CASSRDWGSYEQYF.

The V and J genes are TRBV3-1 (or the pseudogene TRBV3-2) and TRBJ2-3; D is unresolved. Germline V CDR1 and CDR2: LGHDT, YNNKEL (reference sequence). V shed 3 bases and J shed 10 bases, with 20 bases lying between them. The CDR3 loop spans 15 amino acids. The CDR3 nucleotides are TGTGCCAGCAGCCAGATGAACATTGCAACCTCGCCGCAGTATTTT. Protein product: CASSQMNIATSPQYF.

CDR3 region: CASSPARVGGYTF. The CDR3 DNA sequence: TGTGCCAGCAGCCCGGCCCGGGTAGGTGGCTACACCTTC. This chain connects TRBV14 to TRBJ1-2, with D unclear. V was trimmed by 4 bases and J by 7 bases, leaving 13 bases between them. The V gene's germline CDR1 is SGHDN and CDR2 FVKESK. The CDR3 has 13 amino acids.

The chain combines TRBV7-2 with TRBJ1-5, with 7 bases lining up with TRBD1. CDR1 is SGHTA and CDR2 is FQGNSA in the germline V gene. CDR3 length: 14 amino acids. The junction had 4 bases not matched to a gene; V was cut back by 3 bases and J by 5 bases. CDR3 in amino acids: CASSLSGGYQPQHF. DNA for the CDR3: TGTGCCAGCAGCTTGTCAGGGGGATATCAGCCCCAGCATTTT.

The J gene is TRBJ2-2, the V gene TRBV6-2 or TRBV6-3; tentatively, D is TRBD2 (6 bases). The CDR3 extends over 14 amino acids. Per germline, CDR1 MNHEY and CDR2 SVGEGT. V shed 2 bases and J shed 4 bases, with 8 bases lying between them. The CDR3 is CASSYTAGTGELFF. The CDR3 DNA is TGTGCCAGCAGTTACACAGCGGGCACCGGGGAGCTGTTTTTT.

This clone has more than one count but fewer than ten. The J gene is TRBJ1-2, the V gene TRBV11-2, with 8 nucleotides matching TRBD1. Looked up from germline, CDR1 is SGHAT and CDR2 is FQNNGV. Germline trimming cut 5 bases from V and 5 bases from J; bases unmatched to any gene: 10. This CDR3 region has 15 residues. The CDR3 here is CASSRFTGQGYGYTF. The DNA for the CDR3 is TGTGCCAGCAGCCGCTTTACCGGACAGGGTTATGGCTACACCTTC.

The DNA for the CDR3 is TGCGCCAGCAGTGCGACATTAAACACTGAAGCTTTCTTT. Its translation: CASSATLNTEAFF. The chain couples TRBV10-1 to TRBJ1-1; no definite D call. Looked up from germline, CDR1 is WNHNN and CDR2 is SYGVQD (reference sequence). V lost 4 bases and J 2 bases, leaving 8 bases between the germline ends. CDR3 size: 13 residues.